This T cell receptor (beta chain) came from a study of T cell changes during pregnancy in multiple sclerosis. Method: immunoSEQ multiplex PCR; TCRdb's copy keeps in-frame clones and lacks some. The table has tens of thousands of clones, about nine tenths seen once. This clone was counted once. Per germline, CDR1 MNHEY and CDR2 SVGAGI. Trimming shortened V by 2 bases and J by 3 bases, and 10 bases separated the two germline ends. The CDR3 covers 14 residues. This chain connects TRBV6-5 to TRBJ1-2; D is possibly TRBD1 (5 bases). The input for sequencing was CD4+ T cells from peripheral blood mononuclear cells, taken after pregnancy. This clonotype was obtained from a female donor in good health, enrolled as a control in a pregnancy study. The CDR3 region has the DNA TGTGCCAGCAGTTACGACAGCCGGGACTATGGCTACACCTTC. Its protein product is CASSYDSRDYGYTF.